The 27 T cell receptor beta chains below come from one sample, sequenced in a study of response to subunit inactivated influenza vaccine. TCRdb itself ran the RT-PCR reads through MiXCR, one entry per CDR3 protein. Of under 950,000 distinct CDR3 sequences listed, 21% are singletons. This material consisted of PBMCs from blood, taken 5 to 6 days after vaccination. The receptors come from a man aged 50 to 59 who received an inactivated influenza vaccine.

This chain uses TRBV5-6 with TRBJ2-7; D gene uncertain. Germline V lookup: CDR1 SGHDT, CDR2 YYEEEE. Trimming stripped 0 bases from V and 8 bases from J, with 9 bases between. This CDR3 has 12 amino acids. The CDR3 coding sequence is TGTGCCAGCAGCTTGGACCGCGCGCAGCAGTACTTC. This codes for CASSLDRAQQYF.

The gene calls are TRBV7-2 and TRBJ2-2, with 7 bases aligning to TRBD2. The CDR3 loop spans 15 amino acids. CDR1 SGHTA and CDR2 FQGNSA come from the germline V gene. The junction had 3 bases not matched to a gene; V was cut back by 0 bases and J by 5 bases. The chain's CDR3 is CASSLARGRTGELFF. Here the CDR3 DNA reads TGTGCCAGCAGCTTAGCGCGGGGGAGGACCGGGGAGCTGTTTTTT.

To note about this clonotype: One end of the junction varies from germline; a read error may be responsible. The chain has TRBV6-2 or TRBV6-3 and TRBJ2-3, with TRBD1 matching over 7 bases. This CDR3 has 17 amino acids. Germline V lookup: CDR1 MNHEY, CDR2 SVGEGT. CDR3 loop: CASSRTSPGQPTDTQYF. The CDR3 bases are TGTGCCAGCAGCAGAACCTCACCGGGACAGCCCACAGACACGCAGTATTTT.

This clonotype was recorded a few times. J is TRBJ2-3 and V is TRBV4-3; D gene ambiguous. This CDR3 is 14 amino acids long. V was clipped by 4 bases and J by 5 bases, with 13 bases between them. CDR1 and CDR2 (germline): LGHNA, YSLEER. As DNA, the CDR3 is TGCGCCAGCAGCCGAACTAACTCGCGAGATACGCAGTATTTT. As protein: CASSRTNSRDTQYF.

The chain uses TRBV4-1 and TRBJ2-5; TRBD2 matches 11 bases. There are 18 residues in the CDR3. Germline V CDR1 and CDR2: MGHRA, YSYEKL. V shed 0 bases, J shed 7 bases, and the junction held 13 bases outside the gene matches. CDR3 amino acids: CASSQEPPRLAGGRTQYF. As DNA, the CDR3 is TGCGCCAGCAGCCAAGAACCTCCCAGGCTAGCGGGGGGAAGGACCCAGTACTTC.

The genes are TRBV7-2 and TRBJ2-1; 8 nucleotides align to TRBD2. The CDR3 runs to 15 residues. V lost 5 bases to trimming and J lost 6 bases; unmatched junction nucleotides: 9. The germline V gene encodes CDR1 SGHTA and CDR2 FQGNSA. The CDR3 is CASSPPAGRGNEQFF. As DNA, the CDR3 is TGTGCCAGCAGCCCCCCGGCCGGGAGGGGCAATGAGCAGTTCTTC.

The rearrangement uses TRBV6-2 or TRBV6-3 and TRBJ2-5, with a weak D call TRBD1 (8 bases). The CDR3 extends over 14 amino acids. V dropped 7 bases and J dropped 5 bases, with 17 bases sitting between them. Germline values: CDR1 MNHEY, CDR2 SVGEGT. This CDR3 reads CASKQGDYLETQYF. CDR3 DNA sequence: TGTGCCAGCAAACAGGGGGACTATTTGGAGACCCAGTACTTC.

This clonotype was found a few times. The V call is TRBV11-2, the J call TRBJ2-7, with TRBD2 matching over 12 bases. The V and J ends lost 6 bases and 0 bases, in that order; junction bases with no gene match: 3. Germline CDR1 and CDR2: SGHAT and FQNNGV. There are 15 residues in the CDR3. The CDR3: CASRRTSGDSYEQYF. The CDR3 DNA reads TGTGCCAGCAGACGGACTAGCGGGGACTCCTACGAGCAGTACTTC.

A word on this clonotype: Given a much more abundant clone one base away, this may be a read error. The chain employs TRBV5-1 and TRBJ2-5; TRBD1 matches at 7 bases. The germline V gene encodes CDR1 SGHRS and CDR2 YFSETQ. The CDR3 is 14 residues long. V was pared by 5 bases and J by 3 bases, with 7 bases of the junction left unmatched. The CDR3 loop reads CASRPGTAKETQYF. The CDR3 DNA follows: TGCGCCAGCAGGCCTGGGACAGCAAAAGAGACCCAGTACTTC.

In its sample, this clonotype was seen a few times. The CDR3 nucleotides are TGCAGTGCTATGTTGGAGGGGTCCTACGAGCAGTACTTC. This gives the protein CSAMLEGSYEQYF. V and J are TRBV20-1 and TRBJ2-7, with D maybe TRBD2 (6 bases). The CDR3 totals 13 residues. The germline CDR1 and CDR2 sequences are DFQATT and SNEGSKA (reference sequence). V was shortened by 4 bases and J by 1 base, with 11 bases between the two germline ends.

This clonotype was observed a few times. V usage is TRBV7-2 and J usage is TRBJ2-1; D might be TRBD1 or TRBD2, each matching 7 bases. Deletions cut 5 bases from V and 2 bases from J, with 19 bases between. There are 17 residues in the CDR3. The germline CDR1 and CDR2 sequences are SGHTA and FQGNSA. The CDR3 coding sequence is TGTGCCAGCAGCCCTCAGACAGGGAGGGCCCCCTACAATGAGCAGTTCTTC. Translating gives CASSPQTGRAPYNEQFF.

The rearrangement uses TRBV20-1 and TRBJ2-3; 7 bases fit TRBD2. The length of the CDR3 is 15 residues. Losses at the gene ends were 4 bases for V and 4 bases for J; bases not matched to a gene: 11. In germline, CDR1 is DFQATT, CDR2 SNEGSKA (reference sequence). CDR3 protein: CSAKGTAGVADTQYF. CDR3 DNA sequence: TGCAGTGCTAAGGGAACGGCGGGAGTAGCAGATACGCAGTATTTT.

Regarding this clonotype: One base away lies a much larger clone, so this may be a sequencing read error. V and J are TRBV4-3 and TRBJ2-1, with 12 bases that match TRBD2. Trimming removed 0 bases from V and 13 bases from J; junction bases left unmatched: 10. This CDR3 has 16 residues. CDR1 is LGHNA, CDR2 YSLEER, per germline. As DNA, the CDR3 is TGCGCCAGCAGCCAAGAGGTCGGACTAGCGGGAACCGATCAGTTCTTC. Its translation: CASSQEVGLAGTDQFF.

The chain combines TRBV7-6 with TRBJ2-7; perhaps TRBD2 as D (5 bases). Germline values: CDR1 SGHVS, CDR2 FNYEAQ. The CDR3 is 14 residues long. Between the trimmed V and J ends, which lost 4 bases and 0 bases, there was a span of 10 bases. The CDR3 sequence is CASSSGVVSYEQYF. Here the CDR3 DNA reads TGTGCCAGCAGCTCCGGGGTCGTCTCCTACGAGCAGTACTTC.

The rearrangement uses TRBV10-3 and TRBJ2-3; no firm D call. Germline CDR1 reads ENHRY; CDR2 reads SYGVKD. Trimming took off 3 bases at V and 5 bases at J, with 6 bases between the two ends. There are 12 residues in the CDR3. CDR3 nucleotide sequence: TGTGCCATCAGTGAAATTGAAGATACGCAGTATTTT. It yields the protein CAISEIEDTQYF.

The chain has TRBV12-3 or TRBV12-4 and TRBJ1-3; 7 nucleotides line up with TRBD1. V shed 6 bases and J 6 bases; nucleotides not matched to a gene: 11. The CDR3 has 15 residues. The CDR3: CASSWTGGHENTIYF. In DNA, the CDR3 is TGTGCCAGCAGCTGGACAGGCGGACATGAAAACACCATATATTTT.

The rearrangement joins TRBV21-1 to TRBJ2-5; the tabulated D call, TRBD2, remains unverified against the DNA. TRBV21-1 is listed as a pseudogene. CDR3 length: 20 residues. The CDR3 DNA follows: TGTGCCAGCATCCCAAACCCCGCGTCACTAGCGGGAGGACACGGGGAGACCCAGTACTTC. Amino acid sequence: CASIPNPASLAGGHGETQYF.

This sequence joins TRBV12-3 or TRBV12-4 and TRBJ2-1; D is uncertain. This CDR3 has 14 amino acids. Trimming removed 5 bases from V and 5 bases from J, with 13 bases in between. The CDR3 spells CASSAQGSDNEQFF. The CDR3 coding sequence is TGTGCCAGCAGTGCCCAAGGGTCGGACAATGAGCAGTTCTTC.

A few counts support this clonotype. The chain employs TRBV18 and TRBJ2-3, with D hard to call. Trimming took off 1 base at V and 6 bases at J, with 8 bases between the two ends. Germline CDR1 reads KGHSH; CDR2 reads LQKENI. The CDR3 spans 13 residues. The CDR3 loop reads CASSPRTLDTQYF. The CDR3 region has the DNA TGTGCCAGCTCACCACGGACGTTGGATACGCAGTATTTT.

The chain joins TRBV6-2 or TRBV6-3 to TRBJ2-1; D ambiguous. Per the germline V gene, CDR1 is MNHEY and CDR2 is SVGEGT. Trimming pared 6 bases from V and 5 bases from J, leaving 17 bases between. The CDR3 is 15 amino acids. The CDR3 here is CASSHFLRTNNEQFF. The CDR3 DNA reads as TGTGCCAGCAGCCACTTCCTGCGGACCAACAATGAGCAGTTCTTC.

This clonotype was counted only a few times. For the CDR3, the DNA is TGTGCCAGCAGTTACACCGGGACAGGATCCTATGGCTACACCTTC. It encodes CASSYTGTGSYGYTF. The chain is built from TRBV6-5 and TRBJ1-2; 8 positions agree with TRBD1. This CDR3 has 15 amino acids. J was trimmed by 4 bases and V by 2 bases; bases with no gene match: 6. Germline values: CDR1 MNHEY, CDR2 SVGAGI.

This chain uses TRBV29-1 with TRBJ2-5, with D maybe TRBD2 (5 bases). CDR3 length equals 13 residues. V lost 5 bases, J lost 5 bases, and 15 bases lay in between. Germline V gene lookup returns CDR1 SQVTM and CDR2 ANQGSEA. The CDR3 protein is CSVYGLRDETQYF. DNA of the CDR3: TGCAGCGTTTATGGGTTGAGGGATGAGACCCAGTACTTC.

V usage is TRBV28 and J usage is TRBJ1-1, with D unclear. The CDR3 is 16 amino acids. Germline assignment: CDR1 MDHEN and CDR2 SYDVKM. V gave up 5 bases and J gave up 0 bases, with 16 bases separating them. DNA of the CDR3: TGTGCCAGCAGTCCCCCCCTGCCAGAGATGAACACTGAAGCTTTCTTT. Amino acid sequence: CASSPPLPEMNTEAFF.

The chain uses TRBV4-3 and TRBJ2-3; TRBD2 agrees at 12 bases. Germline loops: CDR1 LGHNA, CDR2 YSLEER. The junction had 8 bases not matched to a gene; V was cut back by 0 bases and J by 7 bases. The CDR3 contains 17 residues. The CDR3: CASSQDPSGGAGYTQYF. The CDR3 DNA sequence: TGCGCCAGCAGCCAAGATCCTAGCGGGGGGGCCGGGTATACGCAGTATTTT.

The rearrangement links TRBV4-3 to TRBJ2-1; 7 positions agree with TRBD2. The CDR3 length is 15 residues. Germline-derived CDR1 and CDR2 are LGHNA and YSLEER. J was trimmed by 10 bases and V by 4 bases; bases with no gene match: 13. The CDR3 DNA reads TGCGCCAGCAGCCGGGAGCGGGGCCCTTACGAGGAGCAGTTCTTC. Residues: CASSRERGPYEEQFF.

This rearrangement joins TRBV19 to TRBJ2-1, with 9 bases aligning to TRBD1. J lost 5 bases, V lost 6 bases, and 8 bases had no gene match. Germline-derived CDR1 and CDR2 are LNHDA and SQIVND (reference sequence). The CDR3 runs to 15 residues. The CDR3 nucleotides are TGTGCCAGTAGCAGAAGACAGGGGGTAGACAATGAGCAGTTCTTC. Its protein is CASSRRQGVDNEQFF.

This clonotype has more than one count but fewer than ten. The chain couples TRBV7-9 to TRBJ2-1, with 7 bases matching TRBD2. Trimming cost V 5 bases and J 5 bases; bases outside gene matches: 6. The CDR3 loop spans 14 amino acids. Germline V gives CDR1 SEHNR, CDR2 FQNEAQ (reference sequence). CDR3 sequence reads: CASSRGLTNNEQFF. In DNA, the CDR3 is TGTGCCAGCAGCCGGGGACTAACCAACAATGAGCAGTTCTTC.